These 14 T cell receptor beta chains share one sample of origin, sequenced in a study of shared clonotypes between healthy human individuals. The table came from immunoSEQ multiplex PCR; TCRdb's copy has only in-frame clones and leaves some out. Among around 500,000 clones, 81% were seen once, and the ten largest hold approximately 12%. The sample consisted of PBMCs. The source is a middle-aged woman in good health. Some clones in this sample may be carry-over from other donors' samples.

This chain uses TRBV2 with TRBJ2-7, with 7 bases matching TRBD1. The CDR3 sequence is 14 residues long. V dropped 0 bases and J dropped 2; count of bases not matched to a gene: 1. Germline CDR1 is SNHLY and CDR2 is FYNNEI. DNA of the CDR3: TGTGCCAGCAGTGAAGCCACAGGGGCCTACGAGCAGTACTTC. It yields the protein CASSEATGAYEQYF.

This clone was observed many times. The sample has other DNA sequences that encode this CDR3 too. This chain joins TRBV19 and TRBJ2-2; maybe TRBD2 (6 bases). Germline V gives CDR1 LNHDA, CDR2 SQIVND (reference sequence). V lost 8 bases, J lost 7 bases, and 17 bases lay in between. The CDR3 runs 14 residues. The CDR3 here is CASCPMGGVGELFF. CDR3 nucleotides: TGTGCCAGTTGCCCGATGGGGGGAGTCGGGGAGCTGTTTTTT.

J is TRBJ1-4 and V is TRBV7-8, with D maybe TRBD1 (5 bases). Trimming cost V 6 bases and J 0 bases, with 11 bases left between them. Germline V lookup: CDR1 SGHVS, CDR2 FQNEAQ. The CDR3 length is 15 residues. The CDR3 DNA follows: TGTGCCAGCAGATCTACAGGAGCAACTAATGAAAAACTGTTTTTT. Translated: CASRSTGATNEKLFF.

The rearrangement links TRBV9 to TRBJ2-7, with D possibly matching TRBD1 (7 bases). In germline, CDR1 is SGDLS, CDR2 YYNGEE. The CDR3 is 15 residues long. The V and J ends lost 0 bases and 2 bases respectively, with 12 bases between them. CDR3 DNA sequence: TGTGCCAGCAGCGTAGGAGGAGGGGGCGCCTACGAGCAGTACTTC. It translates to CASSVGGGGAYEQYF.

This chain connects TRBV7-2 to TRBJ2-1; D is ambiguous. Germline CDR1 reads SGHTA; CDR2 reads FQGNSA. The V and J ends lost 1 base and 7 bases respectively, with 8 bases between them. The CDR3 is made up of 13 amino acids. The CDR3 protein is CASSLGPENEQFF. CDR3 nucleotides: TGTGCCAGCAGCTTAGGCCCTGAGAATGAGCAGTTCTTC.

This clone appeared many times. This CDR3 is also generated by other DNA sequences in the sample. The chain combines TRBV7-9 with TRBJ2-3; TRBD2 matches at 12 bases. V shed 3 bases and J 4 bases; nucleotides not matched to a gene: 11. Germline V CDR1 and CDR2: SEHNR, FQNEAQ (reference sequence). CDR3 length equals 18 residues. The CDR3 DNA is TGTGCCAGCAGCTTGACCCTAGCGGGAGGGGCGATCGCAGATACGCAGTATTTT. Encoded protein: CASSLTLAGGAIADTQYF.

The rearrangement joins TRBV5-1 to TRBJ2-3; D possibly corresponds to TRBD2 (6 bases). This CDR3 is 17 amino acids long. Trimming took 0 bases from V and 3 from J, leaving 17 bases between them. CDR1 and CDR2 (germline): SGHRS, YFSETQ. CDR3 nucleotide sequence: TGCGCCAGCAGCTTGGGGACGGGCGGGGTACTGACAGATACGCAGTATTTT. It encodes CASSLGTGGVLTDTQYF.

The V and J genes are TRBV5-1 and TRBJ2-2; 7 bases are a match to TRBD2. This CDR3 contains 18 residues. The J segment lost 0 bases and the V segment lost 4 bases, leaving 12 bases of the junction unmatched. Germline V CDR1 and CDR2: SGHRS, YFSETQ. The CDR3 DNA sequence: TGCGCCAGCAGCCTCTCGCCGGGACTATCAGCGAACACCGGGGAGCTGTTTTTT. Encoded protein: CASSLSPGLSANTGELFF.

This clone was recorded once. V gene TRBV30 combines with J gene TRBJ2-3; D perhaps matches TRBD1 (6 bases). The germline V and J ends were trimmed by 0 bases and 1 base, with 11 bases remaining between them. Germline lookup yields CDR1 GTSNPN and CDR2 SVGIG (reference sequence). CDR3 length: 15 residues. The CDR3 is CAWSVRRGGTDTQYF. The CDR3 DNA is TGTGCCTGGAGTGTACGCAGGGGTGGCACAGATACGCAGTATTTT.

The V and J genes are TRBV5-6 and TRBJ2-3; no clear D. V was trimmed by 1 base and J by 4 bases, leaving 10 bases between them. The germline gives CDR1 SGHDT, CDR2 YYEEEE. There are 14 residues in the CDR3. This chain's CDR3 is CASSLFAAPDTQYF. In DNA, the CDR3 is TGTGCCAGCAGCTTGTTCGCGGCCCCAGATACGCAGTATTTT.

On this clone: A single base is all that separates this from a far larger clone, so a read error is likely. The identical CDR3 is also encoded by other nucleotide sequences in the sample. The rearrangement links TRBV5-1 to TRBJ1-5; D is uncertain. Germline V CDR1 and CDR2: SGHRS, YFSETQ. This CDR3 spans 14 amino acids. This CDR3 reads CASSLDGGNQPQHF. CDR3 coding DNA: TGCGCTAGCAGCTTGGATGGCGGCAATCAGCCCCAGCATTTT.

The chain has TRBV7-9 and TRBJ1-2; D remains ambiguous. From germline, CDR1 is SEHNR and CDR2 FQNEAQ (reference sequence). This CDR3 has 18 residues. The ends were cut back, 2 bases at V and 4 bases at J, with 23 bases in the middle. CDR3 in DNA: TGTGCCAGCAGCTTATTTATGAACAACGATCTCCCTTTCTATGGCTACACCTTC. This codes for CASSLFMNNDLPFYGYTF.

CDR3 sequence (DNA): TGCAGCGTTGAAGATCAACGGCGGGGAATGGCTCCAGAGACCCAGTACTTC. Its protein is CSVEDQRRGMAPETQYF. The V call is TRBV29-1, the J call TRBJ2-5; D is possibly TRBD2 (6 bases). CDR1 and CDR2 (germline): SQVTM, ANQGSEA. The V and J ends lost 0 bases and 4 bases respectively, with 21 bases between them. This CDR3 is built from 17 residues.

V is TRBV27 and J is TRBJ2-7, with 7 bases that match TRBD2. The CDR3 is 16 amino acids. V shed 2 bases and J 3 bases; nucleotides not matched to a gene: 10. Germline V gene lookup returns CDR1 MNHEY and CDR2 SMNVEV (reference sequence). The CDR3 DNA follows: TGTGCCAGCAGTTTAACGTATAGCGGGTGGGGCTACGAGCAGTACTTC. This translates into CASSLTYSGWGYEQYF.